Listed here are 10 T cell receptor beta chains from one sample, sequenced in a study of blood T cell repertoires in COVID-19. The protocol was immunoSEQ multiplex PCR, while the TCRdb copy is restricted to in-frame clones and leaves out a portion. The table has 150,000 to 200,000 clones, about 89% seen once. Sequencing used peripheral blood. These receptors were taken from a man aged 65-85 years with acute or convalescent COVID-19.

V gene TRBV27 combines with J gene TRBJ2-1; 9 positions agree with TRBD1. V dropped 2 bases and J dropped 10; count of bases not matched to a gene: 9. Per germline, CDR1 MNHEY and CDR2 SMNVEV (reference sequence). This CDR3 comprises 15 residues. In DNA, the CDR3 is TGTGCCAGCAGTTTAAGGGGGACAGGGACAGGAGAGCAGTTCTTC. Translating gives CASSLRGTGTGEQFF.

In its sample, this clone was seen once. V is TRBV3-1 (or the pseudogene TRBV3-2) and J is TRBJ2-1, with TRBD2 matching 10 bases. V shed 5 bases, J shed 0 bases, and the junction held 10 bases outside the gene matches. This CDR3 is built from 18 residues. In germline, CDR1 is LGHDT, CDR2 YNNKEL (reference sequence). CDR3 region: CASSSRSGGAPSYNEQFF. The CDR3 DNA is TGTGCCAGCAGCTCCAGAAGCGGGGGGGCACCCTCCTACAATGAGCAGTTCTTC.

This clone has just a few counts. This chain uses TRBV27 with TRBJ2-5, with 7 nucleotides matching TRBD1. Germline-derived CDR1 and CDR2 are MNHEY and SMNVEV (reference sequence). This CDR3 has 13 amino acids. J lost 7 bases, V lost 5 bases, and 7 bases had no gene match. The CDR3, as DNA: TGTGCCAGCAGTATAGAGGCAGGGGGGACCCAGTACTTC. Its protein product is CASSIEAGGTQYF.

This chain joins TRBV27 and TRBJ1-2, with D possibly matching TRBD1 (6 bases). The germline gives CDR1 MNHEY, CDR2 SMNVEV (reference sequence). V was cut by 6 bases and J by 7 bases, with 21 bases left in between. The CDR3 sequence is 15 residues long. This CDR3 reads CASSLQGLSVTGYTF. CDR3 nucleotides: TGTGCCAGCAGCTTACAGGGCTTGAGCGTCACTGGCTACACCTTC.

This chain links TRBV6-4 with TRBJ2-2; no clear D. Between the trimmed V and J ends, which lost 0 bases and 7 bases, there was a span of 15 bases. The CDR3 consists of 16 residues. Germline lookup yields CDR1 MRHNA and CDR2 SNTAGT. The CDR3 DNA follows: TGTGCCAGCAGTGACTCGAGACCCAGGCCCTTCGGGGAGCTGTTTTTT. Translated: CASSDSRPRPFGELFF.

This rearrangement joins TRBV9 to TRBJ2-7; tentative D call: TRBD1 (6 bases). CDR1 and CDR2 from the germline V gene are SGDLS and YYNGEE. The V gene lost 0 bases and the J gene lost 2 bases, with 15 bases spanning the gap. This CDR3 contains 16 residues. The CDR3 DNA follows: TGTGCCAGCAGCGTAGAGGGGCAGGGGTTGGCCTACGAGCAGTACTTC. As protein: CASSVEGQGLAYEQYF.

The chain carries TRBV2 and TRBJ2-7; TRBD1 aligns across 9 bases. Germline lookup yields CDR1 SNHLY and CDR2 FYNNEI. CDR3 length: 13 residues. V was clipped by 4 bases and J by 3 bases; unmatched bases: 1. The CDR3 protein is CASSGTGDYEQYF. In DNA, the CDR3 is TGTGCCAGCAGTGGGACAGGGGACTACGAGCAGTACTTC.

The genes are TRBV11-2 and TRBJ1-2; D may be TRBD1 (6 bases). The CDR3 sequence is 15 residues long. Germline assignment: CDR1 SGHAT and CDR2 FQNNGV. Trimming took 3 bases from V and 3 from J, leaving 14 bases between them. The CDR3 region has the DNA TGTGCCAGCAGCTTCCCAAGGGCAGGGGACTATGGCTACACCTTC. Amino acid sequence: CASSFPRAGDYGYTF. Combining the CDR3 with reference TRBV11-2 and TRBJ1-2 gives the whole variable domain EAGVAQSPRYKIIEKRQSVAFWCNPISGHATLYWYQQILGQGPKLLIQFQNNGVVDDSQLPKDRFSAERLKGVDSTLKIQPAKLEDSAVYLCASSFPRAGDYGYTFGSGTRLTVV.

CDR3 nucleotides: TGTGCCAGCAGTTTATGGGCAGGGGCGTACAATGAGCAGTTCTTC. As protein: CASSLWAGAYNEQFF. The genes are TRBV28 and TRBJ2-1; a possible D gene is TRBD1 (6 bases). The germline V and J ends were trimmed by 0 bases and 4 bases, with 10 bases remaining between them. This CDR3 is built from 15 residues. Per the germline V gene, CDR1 is MDHEN and CDR2 is SYDVKM.

V usage is TRBV18 and J usage is TRBJ2-7, with TRBD1 matching over 8 bases. The CDR3 is 15 amino acids. Looked up from germline, CDR1 is KGHSH and CDR2 is LQKENI. V shed 4 bases and J 2 bases; nucleotides not matched to a gene: 7. For the CDR3, the DNA is TGTGCCAGCTCACGGACAGGGTCTTTTACCTACGAGCAGTACTTC. Translating it yields CASSRTGSFTYEQYF.